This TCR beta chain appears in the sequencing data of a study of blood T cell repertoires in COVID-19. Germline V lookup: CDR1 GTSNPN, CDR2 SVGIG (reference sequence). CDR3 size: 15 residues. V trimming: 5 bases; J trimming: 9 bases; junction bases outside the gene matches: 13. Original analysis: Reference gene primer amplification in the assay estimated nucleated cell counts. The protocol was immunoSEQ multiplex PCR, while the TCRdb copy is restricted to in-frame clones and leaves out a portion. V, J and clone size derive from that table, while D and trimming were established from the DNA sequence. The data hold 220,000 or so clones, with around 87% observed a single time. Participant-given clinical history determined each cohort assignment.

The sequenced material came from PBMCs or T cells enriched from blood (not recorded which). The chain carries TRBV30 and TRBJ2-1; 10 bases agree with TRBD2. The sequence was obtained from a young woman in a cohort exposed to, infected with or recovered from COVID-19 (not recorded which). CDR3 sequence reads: CAWGRGLAEGGEQFF. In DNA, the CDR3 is TGTGCCTGGGGCCGAGGACTAGCGGAGGGGGGTGAGCAGTTCTTC.